This TCR beta chain was sequenced for a study of T cell clonotyping in hematopoietic cell transplantation. Study-wide results and caveats: Pathologically expanded recipient clonotypes increased progressively from day 30 to day 180 as diversity fell. Cells were unsorted, so CD4 and CD8 contributions were not separated.

This table comes from immunoSEQ multiplex PCR, and its TCRdb copy is limited to in-frame clones, with some not included. Among about 3,300 clones, over 55% were seen once, and the ten largest hold around 21%. The CDR3 runs to 20 residues. Unmatched junction bases numbered 13, after V lost 4 bases and J lost 1 base. About this clone itself: Antigen specificity is unknown.

The chain has TRBV23-1 and TRBJ2-6, with 10 bases that match TRBD1. TRBV23-1 qualifies as an ORF whose function is uncertain. The sequence was collected from a female patient aged 30 to 40 who had an allogeneic stem cell transplant, so T cells may come from the graft donor. Some clones in this sample may be carry-over from other donors' samples. Sequenced material: peripheral blood mononuclear cells, taken 30 days after allogeneic stem cell transplant. Here the CDR3 DNA reads TGCGCCAGCAGTCCCCATAAGGGGACAGGGGATTTATCTGGGGCCAACGTCCTGACTTTC. Protein sequence: CASSPHKGTGDLSGANVLTF.